This TCR beta chain is from a study of T cells after somatic rescue of genetic block. Measured with immunoSEQ multiplex PCR; TCRdb has only the in-frame clones, and not every one. This table holds about 120,000 clones, about 93% found once. With 0 bases removed from V and 1 base from J, the gap between germline ends came to 7 bases. This CDR3 spans 14 amino acids. Germline V gives CDR1 SGHRS, CDR2 YFSETQ. This clone was detected a few times. Sample: peripheral blood mononuclear cells (PBMCs). The origin of this receptor is a young woman. The chain uses TRBV5-1 and TRBJ1-1; D uncertain. The CDR3 DNA reads as TGCGCCAGCAGCTTGGGACTCAAGAACACTGAAGCTTTCTTT. Its translation: CASSLGLKNTEAFF.